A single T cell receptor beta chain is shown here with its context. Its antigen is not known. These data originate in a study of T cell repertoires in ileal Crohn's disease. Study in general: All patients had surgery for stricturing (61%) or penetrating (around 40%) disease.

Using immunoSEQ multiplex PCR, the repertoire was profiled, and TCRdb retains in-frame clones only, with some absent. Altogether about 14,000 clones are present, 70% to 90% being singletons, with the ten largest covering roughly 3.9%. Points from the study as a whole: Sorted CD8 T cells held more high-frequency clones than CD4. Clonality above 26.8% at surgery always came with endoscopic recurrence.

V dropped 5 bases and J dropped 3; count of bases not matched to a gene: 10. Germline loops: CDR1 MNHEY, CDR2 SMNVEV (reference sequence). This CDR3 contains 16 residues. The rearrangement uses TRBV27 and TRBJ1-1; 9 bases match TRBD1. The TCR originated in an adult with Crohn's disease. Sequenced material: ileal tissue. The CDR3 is CASSRILQGADTEAFF. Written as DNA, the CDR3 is TGTGCCAGCAGTCGTATCTTACAGGGGGCGGACACTGAAGCTTTCTTT.